This TCR beta chain derives from a study of cytotoxic CD8 clonotypes in ibrutinib-treated CLL. Trimming took off 1 base at V and 0 bases at J, with 9 bases between the two ends. The CDR3 is 15 amino acids. CDR1 and CDR2 (germline): MGHDK, SYGVNS. Using immunoSEQ multiplex PCR, the repertoire was profiled, and TCRdb retains in-frame clones only, with some absent. The sample holds nearly 85,000 clones, roughly 83% seen once. The sequence was obtained from a human donor with chronic lymphocytic leukemia. The chain combines TRBV25-1 with TRBJ2-5; tentative D call: TRBD2 (5 bases). The sequencing used PBMCs, collected after 12 months of ibrutinib treatment. The CDR3 protein is CASSESGTNQETQYF. DNA of the CDR3: TGTGCCAGCAGTGAATCGGGAACTAACCAAGAGACCCAGTACTTC. Looking up the rest from reference TRBV25-1 and TRBJ2-5 gives the full variable domain: EADIYQTPRYLVIGTGKKITLECSQTMGHDKMYWYQQDPGMELHLIHYSYGVNSTEKGDLSSESTVSRIRTEHFPLTLESARPSHTSQYLCASSESGTNQETQYFGPGTRLLVL.